These 30 T cell receptor beta chains originate from one sample sequenced in a study of OX40 agonist ivuxolimab in advanced cancers. TCRdb's copy holds only in-frame clones and misses some; the assay was immunoSEQ multiplex PCR. The profile shows roughly 76,000 clones, almost 85% of them singletons. Specimen: CD4+ or CD8+ T cells sorted from blood, collected in a trial of the OX40 agonist ivuxolimab. All receptors derive from an adult with an advanced solid tumor such as melanoma, head and neck, liver or kidney cancer.

The chain is built from TRBV10-2 and TRBJ2-7, with a possible D match to TRBD2 (7 bases). CDR3 length equals 15 residues. V lost 6 bases and J 4 bases, leaving 19 bases between the germline ends. Germline V gives CDR1 WSHSY, CDR2 SAAADI. The CDR3 coding sequence is TGCGCCAGCAGGGTTCGTGGGGAGGGGGGATACGAGCAGTACTTC. Encoded protein: CASRVRGEGGYEQYF.

This clone was seen once. The V and J genes are TRBV7-2 and TRBJ1-1, with 8 bases aligning to TRBD1. The CDR3 spans 14 residues. The ends lost 3 bases at V and 4 bases at J; junction bases unmatched: 4. Germline loops: CDR1 SGHTA, CDR2 FQGNSA. The CDR3 is CASSFQGTGTEAFF. The CDR3 nucleotides read TGTGCCAGCAGCTTTCAAGGGACAGGCACTGAAGCTTTCTTT.

The rearrangement uses TRBV6-5 and TRBJ1-1; D perhaps matches TRBD1 (6 bases). The CDR3 is 13 amino acids. Germline assignment: CDR1 MNHEY and CDR2 SVGAGI. V was shortened by 2 bases and J by 6 bases, with 10 bases between the two germline ends. The CDR3 coding sequence is TGTGCCAGCAGTTACGGGACAAACGCTGAAGCTTTCTTT. This encodes CASSYGTNAEAFF.

The rearrangement joins TRBV30 to TRBJ1-2, with D possibly matching TRBD1 (5 bases). CDR1 and CDR2 from the germline V gene are GTSNPN and SVGIG (reference sequence). The CDR3 has 12 amino acids. Trimming took off 5 bases at V and 4 bases at J, with 11 bases between the two ends. The CDR3, as DNA: TGTGCCTGGTTCGACAGTGTCTATGGCTACACCTTC. Protein: CAWFDSVYGYTF.

The chain recombines TRBV19 with TRBJ1-6; TRBD1 is a possible D gene (5 bases). CDR3 size: 17 residues. V was trimmed by 4 bases and J by 7 bases, leaving 20 bases between them. Germline loops: CDR1 LNHDA, CDR2 SQIVND (reference sequence). Written as DNA, the CDR3 is TGTGCCAGTAGTACCGTCCCGGGGGTGGCTCGAAATTCACCCCTCCACTTT. It yields the protein CASSTVPGVARNSPLHF.

This clone has a single count. The chain combines TRBV7-9 with TRBJ1-2; D remains ambiguous. V dropped 4 bases and J dropped 5 bases, with 11 bases sitting between them. Per germline, CDR1 SEHNR and CDR2 FQNEAQ (reference sequence). The CDR3 has 13 residues. CDR3 sequence reads: CASSSGLYYGYTF. In DNA, the CDR3 is TGTGCCAGCAGCTCGGGTCTGTATTATGGCTACACCTTC.

For the CDR3, the DNA is TGTGCCATCAGCGGGACAGGGGCCGGGGAGCTGTTTTTT. Amino acid sequence: CAISGTGAGELFF. The chain joins TRBV10-3 to TRBJ2-2; 10 bases are a match to TRBD1. This CDR3 spans 13 amino acids. Germline-derived CDR1 and CDR2 are ENHRY and SYGVKD. V dropped 6 bases and J dropped 6; count of bases not matched to a gene: 1.

The rearrangement links TRBV23-1 to TRBJ1-1, with TRBD1 matching 7 bases. TRBV23-1 is sorted into the ORF group, with uncertain function. Trimming removed 3 bases from V and 2 bases from J; junction bases left unmatched: 6. There are 15 residues in the CDR3. Written as DNA, the CDR3 is TGCGCCAGCAGTCACCTACAGGGGACCAACACTGAAGCTTTCTTT. Encoded protein: CASSHLQGTNTEAFF.

The V gene is TRBV7-2, the J gene TRBJ2-5; 8 positions agree with TRBD2. The trim removed 5 bases at V and 1 base at J, leaving 9 bases unmatched. CDR1 and CDR2 from the germline V gene are SGHTA and FQGNSA. There are 16 residues in the CDR3. CDR3 in DNA: TGTGCCAGCAGCCCCCCTAAGCGGGGGCCCCAAGAGACCCAGTACTTC. Translated, it gives CASSPPKRGPQETQYF.

The rearrangement links TRBV7-2 to TRBJ1-1; D is unresolved. Germline CDR1 SGHTA, CDR2 FQGNSA. Trimming took 5 bases from V and 2 from J, leaving 15 bases between them. The CDR3 contains 15 residues. In nucleotides, the CDR3 is TGTGCCAGCAGCGACTCGCGGGCAGGCAACACTGAAGCTTTCTTT. This encodes CASSDSRAGNTEAFF.

The chain joins TRBV18 to TRBJ2-7, with TRBD1 identical over 11 bases. The CDR3 is 14 amino acids. Germline CDR1 reads KGHSH; CDR2 reads LQKENI. V was clipped by 3 bases and J by 4 bases; unmatched bases: 2. DNA of the CDR3: TGTGCCAGCTCACCGGACAGGGGGCTTTACGAGCAGTACTTC. This codes for CASSPDRGLYEQYF.

The sample holds a few counts of this clone. The chain couples TRBV7-6 to TRBJ1-2; the match to TRBD1 covers 7 bases. The CDR3 spans 17 residues. The germline gives CDR1 SGHVS, CDR2 FNYEAQ. Trimming removed 2 bases from V and 5 bases from J; junction bases left unmatched: 14. CDR3 DNA: TGTGCCAGCAGCTTAAGACAGGGAGGGGGCCGGGCTTATGGCTACACCTTC. Encoded protein: CASSLRQGGGRAYGYTF.

Only a few counts were recorded for this clone. The V and J genes are TRBV2 and TRBJ1-5; 7 nucleotides align to TRBD1. Germline V CDR1 and CDR2: SNHLY, FYNNEI. V shed 4 bases, J shed 5 bases, and the junction held 5 bases outside the gene matches. The CDR3 is made up of 14 amino acids. The CDR3: CASSGTGAHQPQHF. In nucleotides, the CDR3 is TGTGCCAGCAGTGGCACAGGGGCCCATCAGCCCCAGCATTTT.

Notes on this clone: Germline and junction disagree at one end, which may indicate a read error. V usage is TRBV18 and J usage is TRBJ2-1; weak D call: TRBD2 (6 bases). The CDR3 contains 12 residues. Germline V gene data show CDR1 as KGHSH and CDR2 as LQKENI. The DNA of the CDR3 is TGTGCCAGCTCGCCACTAGCTGATGAGCAGTTCTTC. This translates into CASSPLADEQFF. The full variable domain, in which reference TRBV18 and TRBJ2-1 provide the parts outside the CDR3, is NAGVMQNPRHLVRRRGQEARLRCSPMKGHSHVYWYRQLPEEGLKFMVYLQKENIIDESGMPKERFSAEFPKEGPSILRIQQVVRGDSAAYFCASSPLADEQFFGPGTRLTVL.

The chain combines TRBV4-1 with TRBJ2-3, with 7 bases matching TRBD1. Germline V lookup: CDR1 MGHRA, CDR2 YSYEKL. This CDR3 has 17 amino acids. The V segment lost 5 bases and the J segment 0 bases; nucleotides outside the gene matches: 11. This CDR3 is CASSSNRGEGSTDTQYF. CDR3 in DNA: TGCGCCAGCAGCTCGAACAGGGGCGAGGGAAGCACAGATACGCAGTATTTT.

CDR3 nucleotide sequence: TGTGCCAGCAGCTTAGTGGGTGGAACTGAAGCTTTCTTT. This sequence encodes CASSLVGGTEAFF. This chain uses TRBV11-2 with TRBJ1-1; D remains unclear. The CDR3 is 13 residues long. V shed 1 base and J shed 5 bases, with 8 bases lying between them. The germline gives CDR1 SGHAT, CDR2 FQNNGV.

This sequence joins TRBV4-1 and TRBJ2-5; D tentatively fits TRBD1 or TRBD2 (5 bases each). Trimming removed 4 bases at V and 5 bases at J, with 14 bases between. There are 14 residues in the CDR3. Germline V gives CDR1 MGHRA, CDR2 YSYEKL. The CDR3 here is CASSLRESDETQYF. CDR3 DNA: TGCGCCAGCAGCCTCAGGGAGAGCGACGAGACCCAGTACTTC.

The CDR3 is CASSLGVAGGRDTQYF. DNA of the CDR3: TGTGCCAGCAGCTTAGGGGTAGCGGGAGGCAGGGATACGCAGTATTTT. The V call is TRBV11-3, the J call TRBJ2-3, with TRBD2 matching 10 bases. The CDR3 sequence is 16 residues long. From germline, CDR1 is SGHNT and CDR2 YENEEA. The V gene end was trimmed by 1 base and the J gene end by 6 bases; junction bases not matched to a gene: 7.

The chain has TRBV12-2 and TRBJ1-6. TRBV12-2 is marked as a pseudogene. The CDR3 has 14 residues. CDR3 in amino acids: CAGTWADYNSPLHF. The CDR3 DNA follows: TGTGCAGGGACTTGGGCAGATTATAATTCACCCCTCCACTTT.

This clone has a handful of counts. The chain links TRBV27 to TRBJ1-5, with 9 bases identical to TRBD1. The CDR3 contains 15 residues. The J segment lost 2 bases and the V segment lost 3 bases, leaving 2 bases of the junction unmatched. CDR1 MNHEY and CDR2 SMNVEV come from the germline V gene (reference sequence). The DNA of the CDR3 is TGTGCCAGCAGTTTGGACAGGGGACGCAATCAGCCCCAGCATTTT. Translation gives CASSLDRGRNQPQHF.

To note about this clone: Germline and junction disagree at one end, which may indicate a read error. The CDR3 sequence is CANSPGAGLNTEAFF. The CDR3 region has the DNA TGCGCCAACAGCCCGGGGGCAGGGCTGAACACTGAAGCTTTCTTT. The chain has TRBV5-1 and TRBJ1-1; maybe TRBD1 (6 bases). The CDR3 contains 15 residues. Germline V gene sequence: CDR1 SGHRS, CDR2 YFSETQ. The whole variable domain, remainder taken from reference TRBV5-1 and TRBJ1-1, is KAGVTQTPRYLIKTRGQQVTLSCSPISGHRSVSWYQQTPGQGLQFLFEYFSETQRNKGNFPGRFSGRQFSNSRSEMNVSTLELGDSALYLCANSPGAGLNTEAFFGQGTRLTVV.

CDR3 region: CASSILEGAEQYF. CDR3 in DNA: TGTGCCAGCAGCATACTCGAAGGGGCTGAGCAGTACTTC. This rearrangement joins TRBV6-5 to TRBJ2-7; D is perhaps TRBD1 (5 bases). V was pared by 6 bases and J by 7 bases, with 16 bases between. The CDR3 runs to 13 residues. The germline V gene encodes CDR1 MNHEY and CDR2 SVGAGI.

This sequence joins TRBV5-1 and TRBJ2-3, with D perhaps TRBD2 (5 bases). V was shortened by 2 bases and J by 0 bases, with 13 bases between the two germline ends. CDR1 SGHRS and CDR2 YFSETQ come from the germline V gene. The CDR3 loop spans 16 amino acids. CDR3 nucleotides: TGCGCCAGCAGCTTCCGGAGCGGTTCTAGCACAGATACGCAGTATTTT. Its translation: CASSFRSGSSTDTQYF.

The chain uses TRBV15 and TRBJ2-1; TRBD2 matches at 12 bases. CDR3 length: 21 amino acids. Germline CDR1 LNHNV, CDR2 YYDKDF (reference sequence). V gave up 5 bases and J gave up 8 bases; unmatched junction bases: 25. This CDR3 reads CATSSRGLASGRALGIYEQFF. The CDR3 coding sequence is TGTGCCACCAGCTCCCGTGGGCTTGCTAGCGGGAGGGCCTTAGGGATTTATGAGCAGTTCTTC.

This clone was seen more than once but under ten times. The chain combines TRBV18 with TRBJ1-6; TRBD1 might be the D (5 bases). Germline CDR1 KGHSH, CDR2 LQKENI. V lost 1 base to trimming and J lost 10 bases, with 17 bases between them. The CDR3 is made up of 16 amino acids. The CDR3 DNA follows: TGTGCCAGCTCACCACGGAATTTCCGGGGGTGGTCACCCCTCCACTTT. Encoded protein: CASSPRNFRGWSPLHF.

This chain links TRBV2 with TRBJ2-5; D not certain. Trimming pared 6 bases from V and 3 bases from J, leaving 11 bases between. The CDR3 covers 13 residues. Germline V gene sequence: CDR1 SNHLY, CDR2 FYNNEI. The CDR3 is CASSYVPKETQYF. CDR3 sequence (DNA): TGTGCCAGCAGCTATGTCCCCAAAGAGACCCAGTACTTC.

The chain combines TRBV19 with TRBJ1-5, with D unclear. Deletions cut 5 bases from V and 3 bases from J, with 14 bases between. This CDR3 comprises 15 residues. Germline V CDR1 and CDR2: LNHDA, SQIVND (reference sequence). The chain's CDR3 is CASSPTDGVNQPQHF. The CDR3 nucleotides are TGTGCCAGTAGTCCCACGGACGGTGTCAATCAGCCCCAGCATTTT.

This clone showed up just a few times. V gene TRBV7-9 combines with J gene TRBJ1-1, with a tentative D call TRBD1 (5 bases). The CDR3 spans 14 residues. Germline V CDR1 and CDR2: SEHNR, FQNEAQ (reference sequence). V lost 5 bases to trimming and J lost 7 bases, with 17 bases between them. CDR3 DNA: TGTGCCAGCAGCCGTGTCTGGGGGGAGAATGAAGCTTTCTTT. Translation: CASSRVWGENEAFF.

The chain joins TRBV11-3 to TRBJ2-3; D is possibly TRBD2 (5 bases). The germline CDR1 and CDR2 sequences are SGHNT and YENEEA. V shed 5 bases and J shed 4 bases, with 10 bases lying between them. This CDR3 spans 13 amino acids. The DNA for the CDR3 is TGTGCCAGCAGCCGCGACGGGGCAGATACGCAGTATTTT. This translates into CASSRDGADTQYF.

The CDR3 coding sequence is TGTGCCAGCTCACCCGGGACAGATGAAAAACTGTTTTTT. It is translated as CASSPGTDEKLFF. The chain combines TRBV18 with TRBJ1-4, with 7 bases aligning to TRBD1. V lost 3 bases and J lost 6; bases outside the gene matches: 1. This CDR3 contains 13 residues. Germline V gives CDR1 KGHSH, CDR2 LQKENI.